This T cell receptor beta chain was found in a study of T-cell reconstitution after alpha-beta-depleted transplantation in children. Findings and limits, study-wide: Some patients owed their high day-60 TCRbeta diversity to surviving recipient T cells and thymic progenitors.

The CDR3 runs 15 residues. V was pared by 5 bases and J by 2 bases, with 9 bases of the junction left unmatched. CDR1 is DFQATT, CDR2 SNEGSKA, per germline (reference sequence). A TCRbeta library incorporating unique molecular identifiers was prepared. MiXCR was run by TCRdb on the PCR reads, yielding one entry per CDR3 protein. The data hold 200,000 to 300,000 distinct CDR3 sequences, with roughly 8.2% observed a single time. This clonotype was observed at least ten times. Its antigen is not identified. The TCR was taken from a male patient between 10 and 17 years old who had a stem cell transplant for acute lymphoblastic leukemia, so the T cells may come from the graft donor. The specimen comprised PBMCs, mostly from graft donor cells, sampled 180 days after TCRalphabeta/CD19-depleted stem cell transplant. This chain uses TRBV20-1 with TRBJ1-1; 9 bases fit TRBD1. CDR3 nucleotides: TGCAGTGCTTGGGGACAGGGCTGGTATAACACTGAAGCTTTCTTT. It encodes CSAWGQGWYNTEAFF.